The source of this T cell receptor beta chain is a study of blood T cells in healthy people across ages. Study-wide points: Diversity of TCR beta correlated strongly with naive T cell percentage.

About this clonotype itself: Its antigen is still unknown.

The germline CDR1 and CDR2 sequences are SGHRS and YFSETQ. The CDR3 length is 17 residues. Losses at the gene ends were 4 bases for V and 6 bases for J; bases not matched to a gene: 16. A second 7 to 11 cycle PCR used barcoded and J-beta primers. TCRdb reprocessed the 5' RACE reads with MiXCR, giving one entry per CDR3 protein. This table has some 790,000 distinct CDR3 sequences, less than 35% appearing once. The receptor comes from a woman of 80 years or more in good health. Input material: blood. The chain employs TRBV5-1 and TRBJ2-3, with 8 positions matching TRBD2. Here the CDR3 reads CASSPWQGAGEDDTQYF. The CDR3 DNA is TGCGCCAGCAGCCCCTGGCAGGGAGCGGGGGAGGATGATACGCAGTATTTT.